This entry lists 8 T cell receptor beta chains sequenced from one sample in a study of blood T cell repertoires in COVID-19. The assay was immunoSEQ multiplex PCR, and TCRdb's table has in-frame clones only and misses some. Of over 150,000 clones in the sample, roughly 90% are singletons; the top ten hold under 25%. Material for sequencing was peripheral blood. The receptors were sampled from a man between 65 and 79 years old with active or convalescent COVID-19.

The rearrangement links TRBV9 to TRBJ1-6, with D possibly being TRBD1 (6 bases). V shed 0 bases and J shed 10 bases, with 14 bases lying between them. CDR3 length equals 15 residues. CDR1 is SGDLS, CDR2 YYNGEE, per germline. The CDR3 region has the DNA TGTGCCAGCAGCGTAGATCAGGGGTCAGCATCACCCCTCCACTTT. This codes for CASSVDQGSASPLHF.

This chain joins TRBV9 and TRBJ1-2; the match to TRBD1 covers 8 bases. CDR1 is SGDLS and CDR2 is YYNGEE in the germline V gene. The CDR3 loop spans 14 amino acids. Trimming at V came to 7 bases and at J to 3 bases, leaving 8 bases not matched to a gene. This CDR3 reads CASATGARDYGYTF. The CDR3 DNA follows: TGTGCCAGCGCGACAGGGGCGAGGGACTATGGCTACACCTTC.

This sequence joins TRBV19 and TRBJ1-2, with TRBD1 identical over 7 bases. Germline CDR1 and CDR2: LNHDA and SQIVND (reference sequence). The J segment lost 4 bases and the V segment lost 6 bases, leaving 8 bases of the junction unmatched. This CDR3 region has 14 residues. DNA of the CDR3: TGTGCCAGTAGGCCGAACCGGGACAGCTATGGCTACACCTTC. Protein: CASRPNRDSYGYTF.

This chain uses TRBV7-3 with TRBJ2-2; 7 bases map to TRBD2. Trimming removed 1 base from V and 6 bases from J; junction bases left unmatched: 2. CDR1 is SGHTA, CDR2 FQGTGA, per germline. The length of the CDR3 is 14 residues. CDR3 nucleotide sequence: TGTGCCAGCAGCTTAAAGGGAGGGCCCGGGGAGCTGTTTTTT. It translates to CASSLKGGPGELFF.

V is TRBV28 and J is TRBJ2-7, with 9 bases that match TRBD1. Per germline, CDR1 MDHEN and CDR2 SYDVKM. The trim removed 6 bases at V and 9 bases at J, leaving 12 bases unmatched. This CDR3 has 14 amino acids. The chain's CDR3 is CASRRDRELRGQYF. The CDR3 nucleotides are TGTGCCAGCAGAAGGGACAGGGAACTACGAGGGCAGTACTTC. The variable domain in full, with the rest retrieved from reference TRBV28 and TRBJ2-7, is DVKVTQSSRYLVKRTGEKVFLECVQDMDHENMFWYRQDPGLGLRLIYFSYDVKMKEKGDIPEGYSVSREKKERFSLILESASTNQTSMYLCASRRDRELRGQYFGPGTRLTVT.

V and J are TRBV5-4 and TRBJ1-1, with 8 bases fitting TRBD1. V was pared by 4 bases and J by 4 bases, with 9 bases of the junction left unmatched. Germline V gene lookup returns CDR1 SGHNT and CDR2 YYREEE (reference sequence). The CDR3 runs to 15 residues. DNA of the CDR3: TGTGCCAGCAGCCCCGGGACAGGTGGGGTCACTGAAGCTTTCTTT. It is translated as CASSPGTGGVTEAFF.

The chain couples TRBV18 to TRBJ2-3, with D tentatively TRBD1 (6 bases). The CDR3 is 15 residues long. The ends were cut back, 4 bases at V and 1 base at J, with 12 bases in the middle. Germline CDR1 and CDR2: KGHSH and LQKENI. CDR3 loop: CASSRGRTGTDTQYF. CDR3 DNA: TGTGCCAGCTCACGCGGTAGGACAGGCACAGATACGCAGTATTTT.

The chain has TRBV18 and TRBJ1-1, with 7 bases fitting TRBD1. The J segment lost 4 bases and the V segment lost 3 bases, leaving 5 bases of the junction unmatched. This CDR3 is 14 amino acids long. Germline CDR1 KGHSH, CDR2 LQKENI. The CDR3 nucleotides read TGTGCCAGCTCACCTCGACAGGGAAGCACTGAAGCTTTCTTT. It yields the protein CASSPRQGSTEAFF.